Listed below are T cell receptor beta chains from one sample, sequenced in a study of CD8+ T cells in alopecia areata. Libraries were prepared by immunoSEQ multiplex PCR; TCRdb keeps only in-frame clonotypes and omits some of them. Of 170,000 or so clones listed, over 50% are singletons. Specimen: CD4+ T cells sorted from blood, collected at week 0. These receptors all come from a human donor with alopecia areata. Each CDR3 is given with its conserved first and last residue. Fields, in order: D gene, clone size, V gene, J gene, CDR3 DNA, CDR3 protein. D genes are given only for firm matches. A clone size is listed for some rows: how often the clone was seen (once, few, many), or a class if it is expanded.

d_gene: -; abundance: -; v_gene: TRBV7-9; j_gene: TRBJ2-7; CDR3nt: TGTGCCAGCAGCTTAGATCTCCGTTCCTACGAGCAGTACTTC; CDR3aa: CASSLDLRSYEQYF
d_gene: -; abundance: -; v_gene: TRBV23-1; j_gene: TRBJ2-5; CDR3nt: TGCGCCAGCAGTCTGCGACAGGTGAAAGAGACCCAGTACTTC; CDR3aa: CASSLRQVKETQYF
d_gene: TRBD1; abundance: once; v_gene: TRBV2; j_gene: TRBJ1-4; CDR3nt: TGTGCCAGCAACAGACAACCGGGACAGATATTTTTT; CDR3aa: CASNRQPGQIFF
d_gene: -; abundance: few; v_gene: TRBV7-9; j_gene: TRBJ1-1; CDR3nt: TGTGCCAGCAGCTTAGCCATGAACACTGAAGCTTTCTTT; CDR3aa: CASSLAMNTEAFF
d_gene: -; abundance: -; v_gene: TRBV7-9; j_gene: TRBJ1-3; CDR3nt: TGTGCCAGCAGCTCTCAGTACTCTGGAAACACCATATATTTT; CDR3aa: CASSSQYSGNTIYF
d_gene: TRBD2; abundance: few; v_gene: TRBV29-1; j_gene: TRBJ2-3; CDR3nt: TGCAGCTCAAACCGGGCGGGGGGCCCCACAGATACGCAGTATTTT; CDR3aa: CSSNRAGGPTDTQYF
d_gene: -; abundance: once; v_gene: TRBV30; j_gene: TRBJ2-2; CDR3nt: TGTGCCTGGAGTACTCAGGGAGCCGGGGAGCTGTTTTTT; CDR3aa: CAWSTQGAGELFF
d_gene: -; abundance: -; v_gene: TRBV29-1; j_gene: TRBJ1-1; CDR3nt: TGCAGCGCCCTGGATGACAGGTGGAACACTGAAGCTTTCTTT; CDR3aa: CSALDDRWNTEAFF
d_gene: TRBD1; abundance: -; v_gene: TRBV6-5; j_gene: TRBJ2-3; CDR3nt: TGTGCCAGCAGTTATAATCGGGACAGCCCCACAGATACGCAGTATTTT; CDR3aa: CASSYNRDSPTDTQYF
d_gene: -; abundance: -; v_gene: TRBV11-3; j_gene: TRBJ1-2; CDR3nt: TGTGCCAGCAGCTTCAGCGCGACGGGGGGGAGCTATGGCTACACCTTC; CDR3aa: CASSFSATGGSYGYTF
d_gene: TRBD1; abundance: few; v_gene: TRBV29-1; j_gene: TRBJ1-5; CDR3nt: TGCAGCGTTGGGGCAGGGGGGAATCAGCCCCAGCATTTT; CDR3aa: CSVGAGGNQPQHF
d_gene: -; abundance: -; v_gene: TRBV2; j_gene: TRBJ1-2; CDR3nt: TGTGCCAGCAGTGGGACAGCTAACTATGGCTACACCTTC; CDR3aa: CASSGTANYGYTF
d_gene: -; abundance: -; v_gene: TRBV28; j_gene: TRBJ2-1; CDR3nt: TGTGCCAGCAGTTTAGGGAGGAAGGGATACAATGAGCAGTTCTTC; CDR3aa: CASSLGRKGYNEQFF